This T cell receptor beta chain was recovered during a study of blood T cell repertoires in COVID-19. Study details: The origin of the acute and convalescent COVID-19 samples was the United States, Italy and Spain.

The study drew participants aged 18 to 89 years from around 24 US areas. In the authors' workflow: Reference gene primer amplification gave nucleated cell count estimates. Sequenced by immunoSEQ multiplex PCR; TCRdb stores in-frame clones only, minus some. V, J and clone size were drawn from that table, and D and trimming were deduced from the DNA. The sample carries about 220,000 clones, approximately 86% recorded once. V gave up 0 bases and J gave up 2 bases, with 12 bases separating them. Germline V lookup: CDR1 SGHRS, CDR2 YFSETQ. The CDR3 is made up of 15 amino acids. This clone appeared once. The sequenced material came from PBMCs or T cells enriched from blood (not recorded which). The receptor was derived from a woman in her 30s with acute COVID-19. This sequence joins TRBV5-1 and TRBJ2-7; no reliable D call. CDR3 sequence: CASSLAAGLPYEQYF. The CDR3 nucleotides read TGCGCCAGCAGCTTGGCCGCTGGCTTACCCTACGAGCAGTACTTC.